This TCR beta chain is from a study of cytomegalovirus exposure and HLA in healthy donors. This clone was recorded once. Its antigen remains unidentified. This specimen includes other DNA sequences encoding the same CDR3. There are 13 residues in the CDR3. Germline lookup yields CDR1 SGHTA and CDR2 FQGTGA. Trimming took 5 bases from V and 4 from J, leaving 11 bases between them. A multiplex PCR was run with 60 Vbeta primers and 13 Jbeta primers. The data were produced by immunoSEQ multiplex PCR, yet TCRdb's version contains in-frame clones alone and is incomplete. This sample yields 130,000 to 150,000 clones, of which 60% to 85% are seen a single time; under 3% belongs to the top ten. General study points: In vitro testing confirmed three CMV-associated chains as specific for CMV antigens. The study dropped some indistinguishable V segments, TRBV6-2 and TRBV6-3 among them.

Sequenced: PBMCs. The V and J genes are TRBV7-3 and TRBJ1-1, with D maybe TRBD1 (5 bases). The clonotype comes from a man aged 35 to 55 in good health and CMV-seropositive. DNA for the CDR3: TGTGCCAGCAGCCAGGGTCTTAGCACTGAAGCTTTCTTT. This translates into CASSQGLSTEAFF.